Shown below are 19 T cell receptor beta chains from a single sample sequenced in a study of T cell responses to AZD1222 COVID-19 vaccine. Clones were sequenced by immunoSEQ multiplex PCR, and TCRdb holds only the in-frame ones, with some missing. Among 130,000 or so clones listed, around 83% were seen once. The sample consisted of peripheral blood, taken on day 0 of AZD1222 vaccination. The receptors shown here come from an adult in good health.

The CDR3 DNA follows: TGCGCCAGCAGCTTGGAGTTCGGGACCGGGGAGCTGTTTTTT. Protein sequence: CASSLEFGTGELFF. This sequence joins TRBV5-1 and TRBJ2-2; D call uncertain. V was shortened by 0 bases and J by 5 bases, with 8 bases between the two germline ends. The germline V gene has CDR1 SGHRS and CDR2 YFSETQ. This CDR3 has 14 amino acids.

The chain is built from TRBV9 and TRBJ2-4; perhaps TRBD2 as D (7 bases). There are 16 residues in the CDR3. Trimming took 4 bases from V and 11 from J, leaving 25 bases between them. CDR1 and CDR2 (germline): SGDLS, YYNGEE. The DNA for the CDR3 is TGTGCCAGCAGCCCAAGCCCCGGGACGGGGGGCACAGTTCAGTACTTC. Its translation: CASSPSPGTGGTVQYF. The full variable domain, in which reference TRBV9 and TRBJ2-4 provide the parts outside the CDR3, is DSGVTQTPKHLITATGQRVTLRCSPRSGDLSVYWYQQSLDQGLQFLIQYYNGEERAKGNILERFSAQQFPDLHSELNLSSLELGDSALYFCASSPSPGTGGTVQYFGAGTRLSVL.

The genes are TRBV7-3 and TRBJ2-1; 7 nucleotides line up with TRBD1. The CDR3 is 13 residues long. CDR1 and CDR2 from the germline V gene are SGHTA and FQGTGA. V gave up 4 bases and J gave up 8 bases; unmatched junction bases: 5. As DNA, the CDR3 is TGTGCCAGCAGCTCGAACAGGGGTGATGAGCAGTTCTTC. Encoded protein: CASSSNRGDEQFF.

The table lists this clone with a count of one. Other DNA sequences in this specimen translate into the identical CDR3. The V and J genes are TRBV27 and TRBJ1-6; D is possibly TRBD1 (5 bases). This CDR3 is built from 14 residues. Trimming removed 2 bases at V and 6 bases at J, with 8 bases between. Germline V gene sequence: CDR1 MNHEY, CDR2 SMNVEV (reference sequence). This CDR3 is CASSLSGGNSPLHF. The DNA for the CDR3 is TGTGCCAGCAGTTTAAGTGGGGGTAATTCACCCCTCCACTTT.

This clone has a single count. This chain connects TRBV18 to TRBJ1-1; 7 nucleotides agree with TRBD1. The CDR3 consists of 15 residues. V shed 1 base, J shed 1 base, and the junction held 3 bases outside the gene matches. The germline V gene encodes CDR1 KGHSH and CDR2 LQKENI. This CDR3 reads CASSPLRGENTEAFF. CDR3 in DNA: TGTGCCAGCTCACCACTCAGGGGGGAGAACACTGAAGCTTTCTTT. Complete variable domain (other parts from reference TRBV18 and TRBJ1-1): NAGVMQNPRHLVRRRGQEARLRCSPMKGHSHVYWYRQLPEEGLKFMVYLQKENIIDESGMPKERFSAEFPKEGPSILRIQQVVRGDSAAYFCASSPLRGENTEAFFGQGTRLTVV.

V gene TRBV3-1 (or the pseudogene TRBV3-2) combines with J gene TRBJ1-4; D is unclear. The CDR3 has 16 amino acids. Per the germline V gene, CDR1 is LGHDT and CDR2 is YNNKEL (reference sequence). V dropped 1 base and J dropped 5 bases, with 14 bases sitting between them. As DNA, the CDR3 is TGTGCCAGCAGCCAAGTAGCGGGGTTTTCCAATGAAAAACTGTTTTTT. Residues: CASSQVAGFSNEKLFF.

The genes are TRBV2 and TRBJ2-1; the D is unclear. Trimming cost V 2 bases and J 4 bases, with 0 bases left between them. Germline V CDR1 and CDR2: SNHLY, FYNNEI. There are 11 residues in the CDR3. The DNA of the CDR3 is TGTGCCAGCAGTGAATACAATGAGCAGTTCTTC. It translates to CASSEYNEQFF.

This clone was counted between two and nine times. The chain couples TRBV5-4 to TRBJ1-2; TRBD1 matches 7 bases. The CDR3 is made up of 14 amino acids. Germline V gives CDR1 SGHNT, CDR2 YYREEE (reference sequence). Unmatched junction bases numbered 10, after V lost 5 bases and J lost 6 bases. This CDR3 reads CASRTDREDDGYTF. The CDR3 DNA reads TGTGCCAGCAGGACTGACAGGGAGGACGATGGCTACACCTTC.

This chain links TRBV13 with TRBJ1-1; the D gene is possibly TRBD1 (5 bases). The CDR3 totals 15 residues. CDR1 and CDR2 from the germline V gene are PRHDT and FYEKMQ (reference sequence). V lost 6 bases, J lost 4 bases, and 18 bases lay in between. The CDR3 region is CASRIWEAGGTEAFF. Here the CDR3 DNA reads TGTGCCAGCAGAATCTGGGAAGCGGGGGGCACTGAAGCTTTCTTT.

This clone was detected only once. This chain connects TRBV7-3 to TRBJ1-5; D is ambiguous. V lost 1 base and J lost 7, with 8 bases in between. Germline V gene lookup returns CDR1 SGHTA and CDR2 FQGTGA. This CDR3 has 13 residues. CDR3 DNA: TGTGCCAGCAGCTTAAACAGCGGCCAGCCCCAGCATTTT. Amino acids: CASSLNSGQPQHF.

V gene TRBV1 combines with J gene TRBJ1-1. TRBV1 is listed as a pseudogene. The CDR3 is made up of 19 amino acids. CDR3: CTSSQVRRAELHRDTEAFF. Written as DNA, the CDR3 is TGCACCAGCAGCCAAGTGAGGCGGGCCGAGCTACATAGGGACACTGAAGCTTTCTTT.

The V call is TRBV2, the J call TRBJ2-7; 9 bases are shared with TRBD1. The J segment lost 1 base and the V segment lost 1 base, leaving 14 bases of the junction unmatched. Germline V CDR1 and CDR2: SNHLY, FYNNEI. The CDR3 spans 19 residues. DNA of the CDR3: TGTGCCAGCAGTGAAGAGGGACAGGGCGGTCGCGGGTTGTCCTACGAGCAGTACTTC. This encodes CASSEEGQGGRGLSYEQYF.

The J gene is TRBJ2-3, the V gene TRBV7-3; 9 bases are shared with TRBD2. V trimming: 5 bases; J trimming: 5 bases; junction bases outside the gene matches: 5. The CDR3 spans 14 residues. The germline V gene has CDR1 SGHTA and CDR2 FQGTGA. Here the CDR3 reads CASSLAGSGDTQYF. CDR3 DNA sequence: TGTGCCAGCAGCCTAGCGGGATCGGGAGATACGCAGTATTTT.

The V gene is TRBV2, the J gene TRBJ2-2; the match to TRBD2 covers 10 bases. The germline CDR1 and CDR2 sequences are SNHLY and FYNNEI. CDR3 length: 20 residues. V was clipped by 5 bases and J by 5 bases; unmatched bases: 20. CDR3 sequence: CASSSGGTSVLLIGTGELFF. The CDR3 nucleotides read TGTGCCAGCAGTAGTGGGGGGACTAGCGTGCTACTAATTGGGACCGGGGAGCTGTTTTTT.

The rearrangement uses TRBV7-3 and TRBJ2-7; D call uncertain. Trimming removed 5 bases from V and 3 bases from J, with 11 bases in between. The CDR3 runs 13 residues. Germline V CDR1 and CDR2: SGHTA, FQGTGA. The chain's CDR3 is CASSRDHDYEQYF. The DNA of the CDR3 is TGTGCCAGCAGCAGAGACCATGACTACGAGCAGTACTTC.

The chain joins TRBV5-4 to TRBJ2-2; D unclear. The V gene lost 0 bases and the J gene lost 4 bases, with 7 bases spanning the gap. Germline V lookup: CDR1 SGHNT, CDR2 YYREEE (reference sequence). The CDR3 is made up of 14 amino acids. The CDR3 sequence is CASSLDRFTGELFF. Written as DNA, the CDR3 is TGTGCCAGCAGCTTGGACAGATTCACCGGGGAGCTGTTTTTT.

This chain links TRBV10-2 with TRBJ2-7; 8 positions agree with TRBD2. J was trimmed by 4 bases and V by 4 bases; bases with no gene match: 6. The length of the CDR3 is 14 residues. The germline V gene has CDR1 WSHSY and CDR2 SAAADI. CDR3 DNA sequence: TGCGCCAGCAGTGGAGCGGGAGAGGGTTACGAGCAGTACTTC. Translating it yields CASSGAGEGYEQYF.

This clone appeared once. J is TRBJ1-3 and V is TRBV28; D ambiguous. Trimming shortened V by 10 bases and J by 4 bases, and 5 bases separated the two germline ends. Looked up from germline, CDR1 is MDHEN and CDR2 is SYDVKM. The CDR3 sequence is 10 residues long. CDR3 sequence: CATRGNTIYF. CDR3 coding DNA: TGTGCCACCAGGGGAAACACCATATATTTT.

The chain uses TRBV6-5 and TRBJ2-2, with D perhaps TRBD1 or TRBD2 (5 bases each). Germline V gene sequence: CDR1 MNHEY, CDR2 SVGAGI. This CDR3 has 14 residues. The germline V and J ends were trimmed by 7 bases and 8 bases, with 17 bases remaining between them. The CDR3 DNA sequence: TGTGCCAGCATTGTTGAGGCTTGGGGGGGGGAGCTGTTTTTT. Protein sequence: CASIVEAWGGELFF.